Listed below are T cell receptor beta chains from one sample, sequenced in a study of cytomegalovirus exposure and HLA in healthy donors. Here immunoSEQ multiplex PCR was the method, and the copy in TCRdb shows in-frame clones only, minus some. This table holds around 150,000 clones, 65% to 90% found once. Sequencing was performed on PBMCs. The source of these receptors is a man over 45 in good health and CMV-seropositive. Each CDR3 is given with its conserved first and last residue. A D gene is named only where the DNA matches it firmly. Not every row has a clone size; where given, it reads once, few, many or a size class.

v_call: TRBV7-2
j_call: TRBJ2-2
clone_size: .
d_call: TRBD2
cdr3_aa: CASSRLAGALDSKSGELFF
cdr3_nt: TGTGCCAGCAGCCGTCTAGCGGGAGCTTTGGACTCTAAGTCGGGGGAGCTGTTTTTT

v_call: TRBV29-1
j_call: TRBJ2-1
clone_size: once
d_call: .
cdr3_aa: CSVGAGNEQFF
cdr3_nt: TGCAGCGTTGGGGCGGGGAATGAGCAGTTCTTC

v_call: TRBV6-1
j_call: TRBJ2-3
clone_size: .
d_call: .
cdr3_aa: CASRGGTSDTQYF
cdr3_nt: TGTGCCAGCAGGGGGGGAACTTCAGATACGCAGTATTTT

v_call: TRBV6-1
j_call: TRBJ1-3
clone_size: .
d_call: .
cdr3_aa: CASSYSSGNTIYF
cdr3_nt: TGTGCCAGCAGCTACAGCTCTGGAAACACCATATATTTT

v_call: TRBV7-2
j_call: TRBJ2-1
clone_size: .
d_call: TRBD2
cdr3_aa: CASSLAASGGPYNEQFF
cdr3_nt: TGTGCCAGCAGCTTAGCTGCTAGCGGGGGACCGTACAATGAGCAGTTCTTC

v_call: TRBV7-2
j_call: TRBJ2-5
clone_size: .
d_call: .
cdr3_aa: CASSQTIRETQYF
cdr3_nt: TGTGCCAGCAGCCAAACCATCAGGGAGACCCAGTACTTC

v_call: TRBV6-5
j_call: TRBJ1-3
clone_size: .
d_call: .
cdr3_aa: CASSQTNSGNTIYF
cdr3_nt: TGTGCCAGCAGCCAGACAAACTCTGGAAACACCATATATTTT

v_call: TRBV15
j_call: TRBJ2-2
clone_size: .
d_call: TRBD2
cdr3_aa: CATSRGASGTGELFF
cdr3_nt: TGTGCCACCAGCAGAGGGGCTAGCGGCACCGGGGAGCTGTTTTTT

v_call: TRBV9
j_call: TRBJ2-7
clone_size: .
d_call: TRBD1
cdr3_aa: CASSAGQVASYEQYF
cdr3_nt: TGTGCCAGCAGCGCTGGACAGGTCGCCTCCTACGAGCAGTACTTC

v_call: TRBV9
j_call: TRBJ2-7
clone_size: .
d_call: TRBD1
cdr3_aa: CASSVGTGAYEQYF
cdr3_nt: TGTGCCAGCAGCGTCGGGACAGGGGCCTACGAGCAGTACTTC

v_call: TRBV6-5
j_call: TRBJ2-5
clone_size: .
d_call: .
cdr3_aa: CASSARETQYF
cdr3_nt: TGTGCCAGCAGTGCCCGGGAGACCCAGTACTTC

v_call: TRBV5-1
j_call: TRBJ2-7
clone_size: .
d_call: TRBD1
cdr3_aa: CASSSDRGYEQYF
cdr3_nt: TGCGCCAGCAGCTCGGACAGGGGCTACGAGCAGTACTTC

v_call: TRBV5-1
j_call: TRBJ1-3
clone_size: .
d_call: .
cdr3_aa: CASSPGRLSPSGNTIYF
cdr3_nt: TGCGCCAGCAGCCCTGGCCGACTGTCCCCCTCTGGAAACACCATATATTTT

v_call: TRBV2
j_call: TRBJ2-3
clone_size: .
d_call: TRBD2
cdr3_aa: CASTLGGLAGLMTADTQYF
cdr3_nt: TGTGCCAGCACCCTGGGGGGCCTAGCGGGTCTGATGACGGCAGATACGCAGTATTTT

v_call: TRBV6-5
j_call: TRBJ1-2
clone_size: .
d_call: TRBD1
cdr3_aa: CASSTGTVYGYTF
cdr3_nt: TGTGCCAGCAGTACGGGGACAGTCTATGGCTACACCTTC

v_call: TRBV7-9
j_call: TRBJ1-2
clone_size: .
d_call: .
cdr3_aa: CASMQEGNYGYTF
cdr3_nt: TGTGCCAGCATGCAGGAGGGTAACTATGGCTACACCTTC

v_call: TRBV27
j_call: TRBJ2-3
clone_size: .
d_call: .
cdr3_aa: CASSLTQATDTQYF
cdr3_nt: TGTGCCAGCAGTCTAACACAGGCCACAGATACGCAGTATTTT

v_call: TRBV11-2
j_call: TRBJ2-5
clone_size: .
d_call: .
cdr3_aa: CASSLDPAETQYF
cdr3_nt: TGTGCCAGCAGCTTAGACCCAGCGGAGACCCAGTACTTC

v_call: TRBV6-5
j_call: TRBJ1-3
clone_size: .
d_call: TRBD1
cdr3_aa: CASSQGAQGNTIYF
cdr3_nt: TGTGCCAGCAGCCAGGGGGCGCAAGGAAACACCATATATTTT

v_call: TRBV7-8
j_call: TRBJ1-5
clone_size: .
d_call: .
cdr3_aa: CASSFQGDQPQHF
cdr3_nt: TGTGCCAGCAGCTTTCAAGGGGATCAGCCCCAGCATTTT

v_call: TRBV5-1
j_call: TRBJ2-1
clone_size: .
d_call: TRBD2
cdr3_aa: CASTLRSSGIAYNEQFF
cdr3_nt: TGCGCCAGCACCCTCCGTAGTAGCGGGATCGCCTACAATGAGCAGTTCTTC

v_call: TRBV21-1
j_call: TRBJ1-1
clone_size: .
d_call: .
cdr3_aa: CARGQKGPLNTEAFF
cdr3_nt: TGTGCCAGAGGACAGAAGGGGCCCCTGAACACTGAAGCTTTCTTT

v_call: TRBV6-6
j_call: TRBJ2-1
clone_size: .
d_call: TRBD2
cdr3_aa: CASSPRTSSSYNEQFF
cdr3_nt: TGTGCCAGCAGTCCCCGGACTAGCAGCTCCTACAATGAGCAGTTCTTC

v_call: TRBV4-2
j_call: TRBJ2-2
clone_size: .
d_call: .
cdr3_aa: CASSHAIVGGANTGELFF
cdr3_nt: TGTGCCAGCAGCCACGCCATAGTGGGCGGGGCGAACACCGGGGAGCTGTTTTTT

v_call: TRBV27
j_call: TRBJ1-2
clone_size: .
d_call: .
cdr3_aa: CASSLDSRNYGYTF
cdr3_nt: TGTGCCAGCAGTTTAGACAGTCGAAACTATGGCTACACCTTC

v_call: TRBV5-1
j_call: TRBJ2-5
clone_size: .
d_call: TRBD1
cdr3_aa: CASSLPLQGRKTQYF
cdr3_nt: TGCGCCAGCAGCCTCCCCCTACAGGGGAGAAAGACCCAGTACTTC

v_call: TRBV19
j_call: TRBJ2-1
clone_size: .
d_call: TRBD1
cdr3_aa: CASRTGGYNEQFF
cdr3_nt: TGTGCCAGTCGGACAGGGGGGTACAATGAGCAGTTCTTC

v_call: TRBV2
j_call: TRBJ1-5
clone_size: few
d_call: .
cdr3_aa: CASSERQSGFGSNQPQHF
cdr3_nt: TGTGCCAGCAGTGAAAGACAGTCCGGTTTCGGTAGCAATCAGCCCCAGCATTTT

v_call: TRBV18
j_call: TRBJ1-2
clone_size: .
d_call: TRBD1
cdr3_aa: CASSSGTVANYGYTF
cdr3_nt: TGTGCCAGCTCGTCCGGGACAGTTGCTAACTATGGCTACACCTTC

v_call: TRBV10-2
j_call: TRBJ1-2
clone_size: .
d_call: TRBD1
cdr3_aa: CASRPDRDYGYTF
cdr3_nt: TGCGCCAGCAGACCGGACAGGGACTATGGCTACACCTTC

v_call: TRBV19
j_call: TRBJ1-5
clone_size: .
d_call: TRBD1
cdr3_aa: CASSRYPNRGGSSNQPQHF
cdr3_nt: TGTGCCAGTAGTCGATACCCGAACAGGGGCGGCTCTAGCAATCAGCCCCAGCATTTT

v_call: TRBV7-9
j_call: TRBJ1-3
clone_size: .
d_call: TRBD1
cdr3_aa: CASSLELTGGSGNTIYF
cdr3_nt: TGTGCCAGCAGCTTAGAGCTGACAGGGGGCAGTGGAAACACCATATATTTT

v_call: TRBV5-1
j_call: TRBJ2-5
clone_size: .
d_call: TRBD1
cdr3_aa: CASSFGQGAAGETQYF
cdr3_nt: TGCGCCAGCAGCTTCGGACAGGGGGCCGCCGGGGAGACCCAGTACTTC